This T cell receptor beta chain was captured by sequencing in a study of blood T cell repertoires in COVID-19 (dated by TCRdb to the early 2020s). At the level of the whole study: Samples from collaborators originated in the United States, Italy and Spain and spanned both the acute and convalescent phases of COVID-19. The material from the prospective study consisted of cDNA or gDNA derived from T cells, B-cell-depleted T cells, or PBMCs. The sample metadata nearly always contained a de-identified subject ID, COVID-19 status, age in years and sex. The repertoires were released in a freely available public database meant as a resource for research on the immune response to SARS-CoV-2. Deeply sampled blood TCRbeta repertoires from subjects exposed to, actively infected with, or recovered from COVID-19 were included in the dataset. Where available, HLA class I and class II types were obtained from metadata supplied by the sample provider rather than from assay-based typing. The samples were drawn from two sources: the first 160 participants of the ongoing ImmuneRACE study, and about 1,300 subjects contributed by 6 global collaborators.

Points the paper makes about the study in general: Clinical and demographic metadata were provided uncurated, with the amount varying by source and participant.

On this clone itself: What this receptor recognizes is not known. Per-nucleotide qualities are absent, and no much larger clonotype sits a single base away.

The collaborating institutions used their own protocols to collect whole blood in K2EDTA tubes. Collaborator samples were shipped for TCRbeta analysis as frozen whole blood, isolated PBMCs, or DNA extracted from either sample type. TCRbeta CDR3 regions were amplified from genomic DNA using the immunoSEQ Assay, a bias-controlled multiplex PCR. As for how the authors treated the data: The number of nucleated cells in each sample was estimated by amplification of reference gene primers within the assay. To quantify the absolute abundance of each unique TCRbeta CDR3 rearrangement, sequence reads were collapsed and filtered. For each sample, productive Simpson clonality was calculated as the square root of Simpson's diversity index over productive rearrangements. The table comes from immuneACCESS by way of TCRdb, which keeps in-frame sequences with V and J called. Part of the clones is missing from these tables; in studies checked, under half for an unresolved V gene and the rest for unknown reasons. That table supplies the V and J calls and clone size; D and trimming were determined from the DNA. Within this sample are 180,000 or so clones, with more than 70% of them counted one time only. The ten largest clones add up to around 2.6% of the sample.

The CDR3 numbers 14 residues from cysteine through phenylalanine. Left in the record is the CDR3 DNA by itself, 42 bases read in frame from the first base. CDR1 MDHEN and CDR2 SYDVKM were looked up in the germline V gene. Trimming removed 3 bases from V and 1 base from J, leaving 9 bases between the germline ends. The sample taken for sequencing was peripheral blood. The sequence links TRBV28 to TRBJ1-1; D gene: possibly TRBD1, on 5 matching bases. The sequence derives from a man aged 40-49 years with active or convalescent COVID-19. Read as DNA, the sequence is TGTGCCAGCAGTTTCCGACAGAGGAACACTGAAGCTTTCTTT. It is translated as CASSFRQRNTEAFF.